Following are 32 T cell receptor beta chains from one sample sequenced in a study of OX40 agonist ivuxolimab in advanced cancers. Using immunoSEQ multiplex PCR, the repertoire was profiled, and TCRdb retains in-frame clones only, with some absent. Seen here are about 9,100 clones, roughly 90% observed once, and the top ten hold 10% to 12%. The starting material was CD4+ or CD8+ T cells sorted from blood, obtained in a trial of the OX40 agonist ivuxolimab. Every receptor here comes from an adult with an advanced solid tumor such as melanoma, head and neck, liver or kidney cancer.

The chain employs TRBV5-6 and TRBJ2-7; possibly TRBD2 for D (5 bases). Germline-derived CDR1 and CDR2 are SGHDT and YYEEEE. The CDR3 contains 14 residues. V lost 0 bases and J 2 bases, leaving 9 bases between the germline ends. DNA for the CDR3: TGTGCCAGCAGCTTGGGCGGAGGCCCCTACGAGCAGTACTTC. This gives the protein CASSLGGGPYEQYF.

The chain links TRBV7-9 to TRBJ2-5; perhaps TRBD2 as D (6 bases). The DNA end lines up better with TRBJ2-7; the J call may be wrong. CDR1 is SEHNR and CDR2 is FQNEAQ in the germline V gene (reference sequence). The CDR3 is 13 amino acids. The CDR3 loop reads CASSPRRADEQYF. The CDR3, as DNA: TGTGCCAGCTCACCCCGGAGGGCCGACGAGCAGTACTTC.

In this sample, this clone turned up a few times. The junction departs from the called germline gene at one end, perhaps through a read error. The chain joins TRBV11-2 to TRBJ1-2, with D perhaps matching TRBD1 (6 bases). Germline V gene data show CDR1 as SGHAT and CDR2 as FQNNGV. The CDR3 covers 15 residues. The CDR3 DNA reads TGTGCCAGCAGCTTATTATTTGGGACACTAGATGGTTACACCTTC. Encoded protein: CASSLLFGTLDGYTF.

The V gene is TRBV4-1, the J gene TRBJ1-2; TRBD1 matches at 7 bases. The CDR3 totals 15 residues. V lost 0 bases and J lost 4; bases outside the gene matches: 5. Germline V gene sequence: CDR1 MGHRA, CDR2 YSYEKL. The CDR3 reads CASSQEEGAGYGYTF. CDR3 DNA: TGCGCCAGCAGCCAAGAAGAGGGGGCAGGCTATGGCTACACCTTC.

The chain combines TRBV5-6 with TRBJ1-6; 8 bases are a match to TRBD1. The germline V gene encodes CDR1 SGHDT and CDR2 YYEEEE. With 0 bases clipped from V and 6 bases from J, the junction kept 2 bases outside the gene matches. The CDR3 has 15 amino acids. The CDR3 region has the DNA TGTGCCAGCAGCTTGGTAGACAGGGGTAATTCACCCCTCCACTTT. This sequence encodes CASSLVDRGNSPLHF.

This chain connects TRBV7-3 to TRBJ1-2; D gene unclear. Germline assignment: CDR1 SGHTA and CDR2 FQGTGA. This CDR3 spans 15 amino acids. V lost 2 bases and J lost 8, with 18 bases in between. CDR3 sequence (DNA): TGTGCCAGCAGCTTAGATGGGCCCTTGACGACCGGCTACACCTTC. Encoded protein: CASSLDGPLTTGYTF.

The rearrangement links TRBV19 to TRBJ1-1; the match to TRBD1 covers 10 bases. Germline CDR1 reads LNHDA; CDR2 reads SQIVND (reference sequence). The V gene end was trimmed by 5 bases and the J gene end by 1 base; junction bases not matched to a gene: 1. The CDR3 consists of 14 residues. DNA for the CDR3: TGTGCCAGTAGTCGGGACAGGGGGAACACTGAAGCTTTCTTT. This translates into CASSRDRGNTEAFF. Filled out from reference TRBV19 and TRBJ1-1, the complete variable domain reads DGGITQSPKYLFRKEGQNVTLSCEQNLNHDAMYWYRQDPGQGLRLIYYSQIVNDFQKGDIAEGYSVSREKKESFPLTVTSAQKNPTAFYLCASSRDRGNTEAFFGQGTRLTVV.

The chain carries TRBV5-4 and TRBJ2-7; D perhaps matches TRBD1 (6 bases). CDR3 size: 14 residues. The V gene's germline CDR1 is SGHNT and CDR2 YYREEE (reference sequence). Trimming shortened V by 5 bases and J by 2 bases, and 14 bases separated the two germline ends. The CDR3 reads CASRPQGIPYEQYF. CDR3 DNA sequence: TGTGCCAGCAGGCCCCAGGGGATCCCCTACGAGCAGTACTTC.

The chain joins TRBV6-6 to TRBJ2-3; the match to TRBD1 covers 9 bases. Germline V gene sequence: CDR1 MNHNY, CDR2 SVGAGI (reference sequence). The CDR3 runs 15 residues. J was trimmed by 5 bases and V by 7 bases; bases with no gene match: 10. This CDR3 is CASTITGGWVDTQYF. In nucleotides, the CDR3 is TGTGCCAGCACCATCACAGGGGGCTGGGTAGATACGCAGTATTTT.

V usage is TRBV7-9 and J usage is TRBJ1-2; weak D call: TRBD1 (6 bases). V lost 4 bases, J lost 6 bases, and 6 bases lay in between. Germline V lookup: CDR1 SEHNR, CDR2 FQNEAQ (reference sequence). The CDR3 length is 11 residues. The CDR3 DNA sequence: TGTGCCAGCAGCTGGGACAATGGCTACACCTTC. Amino acid sequence: CASSWDNGYTF.

By share, this clone counts as large. The chain joins TRBV25-1 to TRBJ1-1, with 12 positions matching TRBD1. Germline CDR1 and CDR2: MGHDK and SYGVNS. This CDR3 is 13 amino acids long. Trimming removed 3 bases from V and 8 bases from J; junction bases left unmatched: 1. The CDR3 nucleotides read TGTGCCAGCAGTGAGGGGACAGGGGGCGAAGCTTTCTTT. This encodes CASSEGTGGEAFF.

The genes are TRBV7-8 and TRBJ1-1; 10 nucleotides agree with TRBD1. V was clipped by 3 bases and J by 4 bases; unmatched bases: 11. Germline-derived CDR1 and CDR2 are SGHVS and FQNEAQ. The CDR3 consists of 17 residues. The DNA for the CDR3 is TGTGCCAGCAGCTTCAATCGACAGGGGGCGCTTGGCACTGAAGCTTTCTTT. Protein: CASSFNRQGALGTEAFF.

This chain uses TRBV5-4 with TRBJ2-1; 7 bases fit TRBD2. Unmatched junction bases numbered 5, after V lost 0 bases and J lost 11 bases. Germline V gene lookup returns CDR1 SGHNT and CDR2 YYREEE (reference sequence). This CDR3 contains 13 residues. Here the CDR3 reads CASSLDSGLKQFF. For the CDR3, the DNA is TGTGCCAGCAGCTTGGATAGCGGGCTTAAGCAGTTCTTC.

The CDR3 loop is CASSFSPSMNTEAFF. As DNA, the CDR3 is TGTGCCAGCAGCTTTTCCCCCTCCATGAACACTGAAGCTTTCTTT. The chain is built from TRBV5-6 and TRBJ1-1; D gene uncertain. CDR1 and CDR2 from the germline V gene are SGHDT and YYEEEE. The CDR3 consists of 15 residues. The V end was cut by 2 bases, the J end by 0 bases, with 11 bases between.

This chain links TRBV6-1 with TRBJ1-5; weak D call: TRBD1 (5 bases). The CDR3 length is 12 residues. Germline loops: CDR1 MNHNS, CDR2 SASEGT. Trimming took off 6 bases at V and 9 bases at J, with 12 bases between the two ends. CDR3 region: CASRRERGPQHF. For the CDR3, the DNA is TGTGCCAGCAGACGGGAAAGGGGGCCCCAGCATTTT.

The V call is TRBV6-4, the J call TRBJ2-7; D might be TRBD1 (6 bases). CDR1 MRHNA and CDR2 SNTAGT come from the germline V gene. The V end lost 0 bases, the J end lost 4 bases, and 16 bases lay between the germline ends. This CDR3 is 16 amino acids long. The CDR3 DNA sequence: TGTGCCAGCAGTGACTCGAATAGGGACATCGATTACGAGCAGTACTTC. This translates into CASSDSNRDIDYEQYF.

This sequence joins TRBV9 and TRBJ2-3; D not resolved. Trimming took 0 bases from V and 4 from J, leaving 0 bases between them. This CDR3 region has 11 residues. Germline V gene data show CDR1 as SGDLS and CDR2 as YYNGEE. In nucleotides, the CDR3 is TGTGCCAGCAGCGTAGCAGATACGCAGTATTTT. It encodes CASSVADTQYF.

The chain couples TRBV7-6 to TRBJ1-5, with unresolved D. Per germline, CDR1 SGHVS and CDR2 FNYEAQ. The CDR3 is 14 residues long. Trimming pared 1 base from V and 2 bases from J, leaving 6 bases between. This CDR3 is CASSLGGGNQPQHF. The CDR3 DNA follows: TGTGCCAGCAGCTTAGGAGGAGGCAATCAGCCCCAGCATTTT.

This clone was detected once. The chain is built from TRBV7-9 and TRBJ2-5; D ambiguous. The better agreement between TRBJ2-7 and the DNA end casts doubt on the J call. The CDR3 totals 13 residues. Germline V gene data show CDR1 as SEHNR and CDR2 as FQNEAQ (reference sequence). The DNA for the CDR3 is TGTGCCAGCAGCTTAGCGGTTTCCTACGAGCAGTACTTC. Its translation: CASSLAVSYEQYF.

This chain uses TRBV19 with TRBJ1-1; D is undetermined. Germline CDR1 reads LNHDA; CDR2 reads SQIVND (reference sequence). V lost 5 bases and J 0 bases, leaving 1 base between the germline ends. The CDR3 runs to 11 residues. In DNA, the CDR3 is TGTGCCAGTAGTGTGAACACTGAAGCTTTCTTT. Protein product: CASSVNTEAFF.

The rearrangement links TRBV5-4 to TRBJ1-1; perhaps TRBD1 as D (5 bases). Germline CDR1 SGHNT, CDR2 YYREEE (reference sequence). Trimming removed 1 base from V and 0 bases from J, with 10 bases in between. The CDR3 totals 15 residues. The CDR3 loop is CASSLPGWMNTEAFF. The DNA of the CDR3 is TGTGCCAGCAGCTTGCCAGGGTGGATGAACACTGAAGCTTTCTTT. The whole variable domain, remainder taken from reference TRBV5-4 and TRBJ1-1, is ETGVTQSPTHLIKTRGQQVTLRCSSQSGHNTVSWYQQALGQGPQFIFQYYREEENGRGNFPPRFSGLQFPNYSSELNVNALELDDSALYLCASSLPGWMNTEAFFGQGTRLTVV.

Concerning this clone: This CDR3 is missing its conserved last phenylalanine or tryptophan, likely due to a read error. The DNA is left out, because the CDR3 cannot be placed on it with certainty; the CDR3 is given as TCRdb lists it. The chain has TRBV6-6 and TRBJ1-5; TRBD1 reflects the table's D call only, with no check against the DNA. Germline V gives CDR1 MNHNY, CDR2 SVGAGI (reference sequence). The CDR3 comprises 12 residues, both ends counted. CDR3 sequence reads: CASSYSGQASNI.

V and J are TRBV5-1 and TRBJ2-5; D may be TRBD1 (5 bases). V dropped 0 bases and J dropped 2 bases, with 5 bases sitting between them. The CDR3 has 13 residues. Germline values: CDR1 SGHRS, CDR2 YFSETQ. This CDR3 is CASSLGQQETQYF. CDR3 coding DNA: TGCGCCAGCAGCTTGGGACAGCAAGAGACCCAGTACTTC.

The V gene is TRBV12-5, the J gene TRBJ2-6; perhaps TRBD1 as D (6 bases). The germline V and J ends were trimmed by 0 bases and 0 bases, with 9 bases remaining between them. The CDR3 spans 17 residues. The V gene's germline CDR1 is LGHNT and CDR2 FRNRAP. CDR3: CASGLVTGISGANVLTF. In DNA form, the CDR3 reads TGTGCTAGTGGTTTGGTCACAGGGATCTCTGGGGCCAACGTCCTGACTTTC.

The CDR3, as DNA: TGTGCCAGCAGCTTAGAAAGGGGGCCGGGTGGCTACACCTTC. Its translation is CASSLERGPGGYTF. The rearrangement uses TRBV7-9 and TRBJ1-2; 7 nucleotides agree with TRBD1. Germline loops: CDR1 SEHNR, CDR2 FQNEAQ (reference sequence). Trimming took 1 base from V and 7 from J; bases not matched to a gene: 6. There are 14 residues in the CDR3.

The chain recombines TRBV11-3 with TRBJ2-7, with TRBD1 as a possible D gene (6 bases). There are 19 residues in the CDR3. Per the germline V gene, CDR1 is SGHNT and CDR2 is YENEEA. With 4 bases removed from V and 4 bases from J, the gap between germline ends came to 29 bases. Here the CDR3 DNA reads TGTGCCAGCAGCTCCCAAACCGGACAGTCATGGTGGTATGGGTACGAGCAGTACTTC. Its protein product is CASSSQTGQSWWYGYEQYF.

This chain links TRBV7-2 with TRBJ2-5, with D possibly TRBD2 on 5 matching bases. Trimming cost V 5 bases and J 10 bases, with 11 bases left between them. Germline V CDR1 and CDR2: SGHTA, FQGNSA. CDR3 size: 11 residues. The CDR3 here is CASSPDSGQYF. DNA of the CDR3: TGTGCCAGCAGCCCGGACTCGGGCCAGTACTTC.

This sequence joins TRBV10-3 and TRBJ1-4, with a tentative D call TRBD1 (6 bases). CDR3 length: 14 amino acids. Trimming took off 2 bases at V and 11 bases at J, with 15 bases between the two ends. Germline CDR1 ENHRY, CDR2 SYGVKD. In DNA, the CDR3 is TGTGCCATCAGTGAGCCCCGAGGAGGGGGGAAACTGTTTTTT. Amino acid sequence: CAISEPRGGGKLFF.

The rearrangement links TRBV5-6 to TRBJ2-3, with 13 bases identical to TRBD2. Losses at the gene ends were 4 bases for V and 1 base for J; bases not matched to a gene: 3. CDR1 is SGHDT, CDR2 YYEEEE, per germline. This CDR3 has 16 residues. The CDR3 loop is CASSPGLAGGTDTQYF. CDR3 nucleotides: TGTGCCAGCAGCCCTGGACTAGCGGGGGGCACAGATACGCAGTATTTT. Together with reference TRBV5-6 and TRBJ2-3, the CDR3 gives the full variable domain: DAGVTQSPTHLIKTRGQQVTLRCSPKSGHDTVSWYQQALGQGPQFIFQYYEEEERQRGNFPDRFSGHQFPNYSSELNVNALLLGDSALYLCASSPGLAGGTDTQYFGPGTRLTVL.

V is TRBV6-5 and J is TRBJ1-6, with D perhaps matching TRBD1 (6 bases). V was clipped by 7 bases and J by 4 bases, with 11 bases between them. Germline V gene data show CDR1 as MNHEY and CDR2 as SVGAGI. This CDR3 spans 14 amino acids. The CDR3: CASTDSPYNSPLHF. CDR3 DNA: TGTGCCAGCACGGACAGTCCTTATAATTCACCCCTCCACTTT.

The chain carries TRBV5-4 and TRBJ2-7, with TRBD2 as a possible D gene (5 bases). This CDR3 is 13 amino acids long. Germline-derived CDR1 and CDR2 are SGHNT and YYREEE (reference sequence). V was trimmed by 2 bases and J by 2 bases, leaving 8 bases between them. CDR3 protein: CASSLLGAYEQYF. In DNA form, the CDR3 reads TGTGCCAGCAGCTTACTAGGAGCCTACGAGCAGTACTTC. The whole variable domain, remainder taken from reference TRBV5-4 and TRBJ2-7, is ETGVTQSPTHLIKTRGQQVTLRCSSQSGHNTVSWYQQALGQGPQFIFQYYREEENGRGNFPPRFSGLQFPNYSSELNVNALELDDSALYLCASSLLGAYEQYFGPGTRLTVT.

This sequence joins TRBV6-5 and TRBJ1-2; D is possibly TRBD1 (5 bases). The V end was cut by 2 bases, the J end by 8 bases, with 12 bases between. Germline loops: CDR1 MNHEY, CDR2 SVGAGI. The CDR3 loop spans 13 amino acids. In nucleotides, the CDR3 is TGTGCCAGCAGTTACGATGGGGGAACGGGCTACACCTTC. Encoded protein: CASSYDGGTGYTF.